A few counts support the clone carrying this T cell receptor beta chain. No antigen is known for it. The data derive from a study of blood T cells in healthy people across ages. Trimming took 3 bases from V and 12 from J, leaving 14 bases between them. The CDR3 is made up of 12 amino acids. Germline values: CDR1 ENHRY, CDR2 SYGVKD. Whole-study findings and limits: Not knowing donor CMV status may have confounded expanded clonotype changes. Strong correlation existed between TCR beta diversity and naive T cell percentage. Observed TCR beta diversity per million T cells went down as age went up. This fall followed a roughly linear course with age.

Using a J-beta primer mix together with a sample-barcoded 5' primer, a second PCR was run for about 6 to 12 cycles. TCRdb processed the 5' RACE reads anew with MiXCR; each CDR3 protein has one entry. Of about 290,000 distinct CDR3 sequences in the sample, roughly 26% are singletons; the top ten hold approximately 30%. Source material: blood. V and J are TRBV10-3 and TRBJ1-2, with D tentatively TRBD1 (5 bases). The receptor's source is an older woman in good health. The CDR3 region is CAISETGEGHTF. DNA for the CDR3: TGTGCCATCAGTGAAACAGGCGAGGGCCACACCTTC.